This T cell receptor beta chain was identified in a study of T cell responses to AZD1222 COVID-19 vaccine. Study-wide context: Pooled in the analysis were second doses at about 4 or about 12 weeks.

Comments on this clone: Its antigen is unidentified.

Study-level points and caveats: Sampling that yielded the repertoires occurred only after the peak T cell response. Clonal diversity may have been underestimated, and the donors were mostly white British, with more females than males.

Using immunoSEQ multiplex PCR, the repertoire was profiled, and TCRdb retains in-frame clones only, with some absent. The table shows approximately 140,000 clones, with about 87% occurring only once. This clonotype was sampled from an adult in good health. Sample: peripheral blood, taken on day 0 of AZD1222 vaccination.

The CDR3 sequence: CASSYGRGAPYEQYF. The CDR3 nucleotides are TGTGCCAGCAGTTACGGCCGGGGGGCTCCCTACGAGCAGTACTTC. J is TRBJ2-7 and V is TRBV6-5; weak D call: TRBD2 (7 bases). V lost 2 bases, J lost 2 bases, and 13 bases lay in between. Germline V gene data show CDR1 as MNHEY and CDR2 as SVGAGI. This CDR3 has 15 amino acids.